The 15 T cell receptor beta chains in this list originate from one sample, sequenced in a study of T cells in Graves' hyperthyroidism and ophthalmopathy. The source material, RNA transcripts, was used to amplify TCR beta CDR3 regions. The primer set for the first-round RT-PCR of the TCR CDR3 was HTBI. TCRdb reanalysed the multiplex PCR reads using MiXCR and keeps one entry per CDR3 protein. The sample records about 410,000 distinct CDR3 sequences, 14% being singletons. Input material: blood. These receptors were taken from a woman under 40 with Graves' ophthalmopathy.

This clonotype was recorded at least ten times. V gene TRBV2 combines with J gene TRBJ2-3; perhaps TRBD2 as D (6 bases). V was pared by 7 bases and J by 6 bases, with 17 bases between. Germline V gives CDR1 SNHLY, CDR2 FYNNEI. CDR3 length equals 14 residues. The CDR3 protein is CASMGWRGNDTQYF. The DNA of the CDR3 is TGTGCCAGCATGGGATGGCGGGGTAATGATACGCAGTATTTT.

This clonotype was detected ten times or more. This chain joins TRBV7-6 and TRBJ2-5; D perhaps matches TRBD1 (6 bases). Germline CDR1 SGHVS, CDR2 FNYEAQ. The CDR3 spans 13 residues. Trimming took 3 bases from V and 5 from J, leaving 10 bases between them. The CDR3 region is CASSFQGLETQYF. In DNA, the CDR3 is TGTGCCAGCAGCTTCCAGGGGTTGGAGACCCAGTACTTC. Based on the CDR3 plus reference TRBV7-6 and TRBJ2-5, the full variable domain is GAGVSQSPRYKVTKRGQDVALRCDPISGHVSLYWYRQALGQGPEFLTYFNYEAQQDKSGLPNDRFSAERPEGSISTLTIQRTEQRDSAMYRCASSFQGLETQYFGPGTRLLVL.

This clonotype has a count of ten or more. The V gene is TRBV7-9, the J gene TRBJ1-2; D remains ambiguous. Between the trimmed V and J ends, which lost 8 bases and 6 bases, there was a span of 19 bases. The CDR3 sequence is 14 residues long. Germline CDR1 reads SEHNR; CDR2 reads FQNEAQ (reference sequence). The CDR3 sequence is CASEGTTEIDGYTF. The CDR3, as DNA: TGTGCCAGCGAGGGAACGACGGAAATCGATGGCTACACCTTC. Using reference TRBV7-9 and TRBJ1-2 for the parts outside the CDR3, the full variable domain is DTGVSQNPRHKITKRGQNVTFRCDPISEHNRLYWYRQTLGQGPEFLTYFQNEAQLEKSRLLSDRFSAERPKGSFSTLEIQRTEQGDSAMYLCASEGTTEIDGYTFGSGTRLTVV.

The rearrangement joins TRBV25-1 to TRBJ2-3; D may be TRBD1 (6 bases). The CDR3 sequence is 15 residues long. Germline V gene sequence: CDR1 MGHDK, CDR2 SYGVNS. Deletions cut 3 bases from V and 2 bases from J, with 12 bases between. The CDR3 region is CASSDPGQNTDTQYF. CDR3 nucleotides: TGTGCCAGCAGTGACCCTGGACAGAACACAGATACGCAGTATTTT. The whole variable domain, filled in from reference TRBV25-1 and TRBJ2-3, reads EADIYQTPRYLVIGTGKKITLECSQTMGHDKMYWYQQDPGMELHLIHYSYGVNSTEKGDLSSESTVSRIRTEHFPLTLESARPSHTSQYLCASSDPGQNTDTQYFGPGTRLTVL.

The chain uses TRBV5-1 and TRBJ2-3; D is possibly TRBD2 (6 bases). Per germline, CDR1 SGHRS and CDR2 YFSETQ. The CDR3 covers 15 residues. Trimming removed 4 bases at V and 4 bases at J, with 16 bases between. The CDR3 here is CASSQGLRVADTQYF. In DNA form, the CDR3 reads TGCGCCAGCAGCCAGGGACTCAGGGTGGCAGATACGCAGTATTTT.

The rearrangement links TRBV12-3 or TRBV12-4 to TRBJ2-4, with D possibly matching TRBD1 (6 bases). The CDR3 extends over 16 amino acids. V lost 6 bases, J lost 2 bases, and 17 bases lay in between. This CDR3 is CASRYRVGDTKNIQYF. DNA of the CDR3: TGTGCCAGCAGATACAGGGTGGGGGATACCAAAAACATTCAGTACTTC.

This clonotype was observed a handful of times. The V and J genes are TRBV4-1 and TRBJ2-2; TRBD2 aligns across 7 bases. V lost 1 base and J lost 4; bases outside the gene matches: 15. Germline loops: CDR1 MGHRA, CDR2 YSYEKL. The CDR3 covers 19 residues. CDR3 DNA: TGCGCCAGCAGCCAAGGATTATGTCGGAGGCGGGGGTGCACCGGGGAGCTGTTTTTT. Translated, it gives CASSQGLCRRRGCTGELFF.

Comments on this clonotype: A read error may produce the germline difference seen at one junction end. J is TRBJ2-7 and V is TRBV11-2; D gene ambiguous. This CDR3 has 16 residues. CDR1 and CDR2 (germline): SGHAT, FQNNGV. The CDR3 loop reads CASSLDRSGGSYQQYF. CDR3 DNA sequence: TGTGCCAGCAGCTTAGATCGGAGTGGCGGCTCCTACCAGCAGTACTTC.

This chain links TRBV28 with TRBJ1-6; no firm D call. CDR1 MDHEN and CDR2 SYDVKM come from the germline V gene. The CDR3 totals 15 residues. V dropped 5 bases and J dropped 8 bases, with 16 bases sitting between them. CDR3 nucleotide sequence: TGTGCCAGCAGTGAAGCCGGTGGAGTCTATTCACCCCTCCACTTT. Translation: CASSEAGGVYSPLHF. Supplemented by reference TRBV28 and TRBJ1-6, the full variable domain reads DVKVTQSSRYLVKRTGEKVFLECVQDMDHENMFWYRQDPGLGLRLIYFSYDVKMKEKGDIPEGYSVSREKKERFSLILESASTNQTSMYLCASSEAGGVYSPLHFGNGTRLTVT.

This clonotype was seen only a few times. CDR3 nucleotides: TGTGCCAGTAGTATACTGGACAGGGTAACTGAAGCTTTCTTT. Translation: CASSILDRVTEAFF. The rearrangement links TRBV19 to TRBJ1-1; 8 nucleotides match TRBD1. The germline V gene has CDR1 LNHDA and CDR2 SQIVND (reference sequence). CDR3 size: 14 residues. After removal of 2 bases from V and 5 bases from J, the junction contained 4 bases not matched to a gene.

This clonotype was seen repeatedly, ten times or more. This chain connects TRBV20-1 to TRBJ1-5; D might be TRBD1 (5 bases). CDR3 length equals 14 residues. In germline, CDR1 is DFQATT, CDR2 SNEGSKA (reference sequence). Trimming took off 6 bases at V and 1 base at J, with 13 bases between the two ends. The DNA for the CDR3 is TGCAGTGCCTCTGTAGGGGTGAGCAATCAGCCCCAGCATTTT. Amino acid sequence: CSASVGVSNQPQHF.

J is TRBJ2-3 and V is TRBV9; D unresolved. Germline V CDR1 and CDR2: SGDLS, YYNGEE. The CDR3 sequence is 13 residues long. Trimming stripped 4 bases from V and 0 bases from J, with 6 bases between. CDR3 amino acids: CASSPISTDTQYF. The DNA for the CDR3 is TGTGCCAGCAGCCCAATTAGCACAGATACGCAGTATTTT.

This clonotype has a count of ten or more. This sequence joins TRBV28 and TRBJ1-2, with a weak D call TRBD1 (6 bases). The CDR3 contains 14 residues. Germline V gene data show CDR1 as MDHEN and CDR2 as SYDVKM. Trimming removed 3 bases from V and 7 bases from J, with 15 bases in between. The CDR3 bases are TGTGCCAGCAGTTTTAACAGGGTTGGGGGTGGCTACACCTTC. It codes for CASSFNRVGGGYTF.

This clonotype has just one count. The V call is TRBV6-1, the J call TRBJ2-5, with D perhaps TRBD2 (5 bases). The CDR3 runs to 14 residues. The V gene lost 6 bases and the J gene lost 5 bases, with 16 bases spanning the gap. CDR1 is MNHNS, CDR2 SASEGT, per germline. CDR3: CASRELGVRETQYF. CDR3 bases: TGTGCCAGCAGGGAACTCGGGGTTAGGGAGACCCAGTACTTC.

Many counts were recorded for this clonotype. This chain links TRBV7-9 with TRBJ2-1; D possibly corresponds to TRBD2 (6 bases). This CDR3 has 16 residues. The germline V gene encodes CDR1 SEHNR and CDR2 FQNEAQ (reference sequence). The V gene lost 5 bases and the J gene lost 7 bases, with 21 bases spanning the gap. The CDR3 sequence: CASSRARDSRINEQFF. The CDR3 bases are TGTGCCAGCAGCAGGGCGAGGGACTCTAGGATAAATGAGCAGTTCTTC.